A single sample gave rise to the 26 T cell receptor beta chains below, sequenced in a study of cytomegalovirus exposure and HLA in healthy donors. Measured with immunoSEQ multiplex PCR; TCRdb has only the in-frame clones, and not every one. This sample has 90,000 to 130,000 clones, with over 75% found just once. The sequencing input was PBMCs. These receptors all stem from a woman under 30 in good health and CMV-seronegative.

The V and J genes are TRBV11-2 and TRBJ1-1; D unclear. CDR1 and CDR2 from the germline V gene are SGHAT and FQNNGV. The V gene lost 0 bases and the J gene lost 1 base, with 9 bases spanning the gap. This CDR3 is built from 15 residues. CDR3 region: CASSLDMAGNTEAFF. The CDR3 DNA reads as TGTGCCAGCAGCTTAGATATGGCGGGGAACACTGAAGCTTTCTTT. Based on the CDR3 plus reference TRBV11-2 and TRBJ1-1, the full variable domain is EAGVAQSPRYKIIEKRQSVAFWCNPISGHATLYWYQQILGQGPKLLIQFQNNGVVDDSQLPKDRFSAERLKGVDSTLKIQPAKLEDSAVYLCASSLDMAGNTEAFFGQGTRLTVV.

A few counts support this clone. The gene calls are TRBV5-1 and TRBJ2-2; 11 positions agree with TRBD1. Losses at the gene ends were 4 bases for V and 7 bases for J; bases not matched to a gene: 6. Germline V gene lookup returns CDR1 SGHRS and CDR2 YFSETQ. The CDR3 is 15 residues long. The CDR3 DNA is TGCGCCAGCAGCGGCGGACAGGGGGCAAGCGGGGAGCTGTTTTTT. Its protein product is CASSGGQGASGELFF. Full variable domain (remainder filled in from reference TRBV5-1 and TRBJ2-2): KAGVTQTPRYLIKTRGQQVTLSCSPISGHRSVSWYQQTPGQGLQFLFEYFSETQRNKGNFPGRFSGRQFSNSRSEMNVSTLELGDSALYLCASSGGQGASGELFFGEGSRLTVL.

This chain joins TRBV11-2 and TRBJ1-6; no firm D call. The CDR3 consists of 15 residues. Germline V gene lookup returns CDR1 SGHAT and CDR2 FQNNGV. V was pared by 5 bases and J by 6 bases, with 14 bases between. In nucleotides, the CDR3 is TGTGCCAGCAGCCCGCCAGGTTTAGGTAATTCACCCCTCCACTTT. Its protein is CASSPPGLGNSPLHF.

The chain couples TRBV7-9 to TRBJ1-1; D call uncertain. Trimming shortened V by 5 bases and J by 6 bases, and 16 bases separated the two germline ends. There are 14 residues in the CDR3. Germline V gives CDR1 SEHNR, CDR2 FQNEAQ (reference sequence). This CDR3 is CASSLLPAGPEAFF. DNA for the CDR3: TGTGCCAGCAGCCTACTCCCAGCAGGCCCTGAAGCTTTCTTT.

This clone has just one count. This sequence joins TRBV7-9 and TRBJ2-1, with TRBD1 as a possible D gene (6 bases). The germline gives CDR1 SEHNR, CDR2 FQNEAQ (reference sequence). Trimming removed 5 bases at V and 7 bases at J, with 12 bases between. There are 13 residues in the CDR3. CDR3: CASSPRGGNEQFF. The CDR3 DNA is TGTGCCAGCAGCCCCAGGGGTGGAAATGAGCAGTTCTTC.

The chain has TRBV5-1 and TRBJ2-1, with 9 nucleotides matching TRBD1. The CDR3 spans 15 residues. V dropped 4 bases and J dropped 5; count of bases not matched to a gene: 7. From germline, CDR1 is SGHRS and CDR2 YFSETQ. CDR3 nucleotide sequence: TGCGCCAGCAGCGGGACCGGGACAGGGAACAATGAGCAGTTCTTC. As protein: CASSGTGTGNNEQFF.

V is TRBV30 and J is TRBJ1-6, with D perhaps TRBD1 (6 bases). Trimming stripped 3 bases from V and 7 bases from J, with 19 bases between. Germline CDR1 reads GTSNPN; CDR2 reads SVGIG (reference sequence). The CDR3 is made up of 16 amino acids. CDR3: CAWRPGAGGLNSPLHF. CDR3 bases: TGTGCCTGGAGGCCAGGGGCAGGCGGCCTCAATTCACCCCTCCACTTT. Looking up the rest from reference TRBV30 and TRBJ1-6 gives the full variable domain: SQTIHQWPATLVQPVGSPLSLECTVEGTSNPNLYWYRQAAGRGLQLLFYSVGIGQISSEVPQNLSASRPQDRQFILSSKKLLLSDSGFYLCAWRPGAGGLNSPLHFGNGTRLTVT.

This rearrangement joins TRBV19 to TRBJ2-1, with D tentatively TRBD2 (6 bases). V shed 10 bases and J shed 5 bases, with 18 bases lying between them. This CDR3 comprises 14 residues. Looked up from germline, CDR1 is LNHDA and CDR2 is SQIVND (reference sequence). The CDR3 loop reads CATARGSGDNEQFF. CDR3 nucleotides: TGTGCCACGGCCCGTGGTAGCGGCGACAATGAGCAGTTCTTC.

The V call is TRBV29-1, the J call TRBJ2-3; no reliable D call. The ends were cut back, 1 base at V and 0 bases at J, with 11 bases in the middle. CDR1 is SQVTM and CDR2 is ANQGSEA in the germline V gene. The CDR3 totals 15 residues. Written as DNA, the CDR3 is TGCAGCGTTGAAGGCGTTGTCTCTAGCACAGATACGCAGTATTTT. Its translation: CSVEGVVSSTDTQYF.

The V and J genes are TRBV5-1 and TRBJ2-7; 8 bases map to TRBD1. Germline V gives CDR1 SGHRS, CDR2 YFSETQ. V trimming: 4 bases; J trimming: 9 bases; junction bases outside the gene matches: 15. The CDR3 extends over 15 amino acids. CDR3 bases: TGCGCCAGCAGCCCGGGGACAGGTCCGACTTTCGGGCAGTACTTC. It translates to CASSPGTGPTFGQYF.

In DNA form, the CDR3 reads TGTGCCAGCAGCCAAGTGGGCCGAATGGAGAACACTGAAGCTTTCTTT. It translates to CASSQVGRMENTEAFF. The gene calls are TRBV4-2 and TRBJ1-1; D gene uncertain. Trimming removed 1 base from V and 1 base from J, with 13 bases in between. Germline V gene sequence: CDR1 LGHNA, CDR2 YNFKEQ. The CDR3 sequence is 16 residues long.

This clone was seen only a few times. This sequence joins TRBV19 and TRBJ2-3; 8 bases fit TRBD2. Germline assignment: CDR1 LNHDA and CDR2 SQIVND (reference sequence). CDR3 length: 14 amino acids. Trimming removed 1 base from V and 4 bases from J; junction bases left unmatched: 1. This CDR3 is CASSIGTSPDTQYF. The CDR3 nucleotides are TGTGCCAGTAGTATAGGGACTAGCCCAGATACGCAGTATTTT.

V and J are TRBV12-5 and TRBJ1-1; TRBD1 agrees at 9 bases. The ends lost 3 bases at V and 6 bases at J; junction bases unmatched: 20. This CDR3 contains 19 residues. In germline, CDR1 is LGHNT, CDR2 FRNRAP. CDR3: CASGFLPPTGGAETAEAFF. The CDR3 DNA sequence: TGTGCTAGTGGTTTCCTTCCCCCCACAGGGGGCGCGGAGACGGCTGAAGCTTTCTTT.

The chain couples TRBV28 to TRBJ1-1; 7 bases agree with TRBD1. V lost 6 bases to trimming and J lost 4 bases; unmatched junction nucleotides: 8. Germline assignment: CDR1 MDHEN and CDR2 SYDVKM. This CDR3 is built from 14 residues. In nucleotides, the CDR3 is TGTGCCAGCAGCCTTGTTCAGGGGGGCACTGAAGCTTTCTTT. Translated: CASSLVQGGTEAFF.

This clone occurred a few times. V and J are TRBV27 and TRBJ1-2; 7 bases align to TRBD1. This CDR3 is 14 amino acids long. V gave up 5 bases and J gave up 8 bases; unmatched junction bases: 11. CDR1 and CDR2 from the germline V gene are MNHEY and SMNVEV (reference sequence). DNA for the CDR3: TGTGCCAGCAGTCCCATCGACAGGGTTGAAGGCTACACCTTC. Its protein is CASSPIDRVEGYTF.

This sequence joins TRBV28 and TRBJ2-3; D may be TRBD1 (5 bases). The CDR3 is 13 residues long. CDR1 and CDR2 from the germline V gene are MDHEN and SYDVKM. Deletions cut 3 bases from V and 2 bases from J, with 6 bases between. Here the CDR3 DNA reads TGTGCCAGCAGTTTGGACAACACAGATACGCAGTATTTT. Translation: CASSLDNTDTQYF. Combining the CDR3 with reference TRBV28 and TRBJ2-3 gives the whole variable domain DVKVTQSSRYLVKRTGEKVFLECVQDMDHENMFWYRQDPGLGLRLIYFSYDVKMKEKGDIPEGYSVSREKKERFSLILESASTNQTSMYLCASSLDNTDTQYFGPGTRLTVL.

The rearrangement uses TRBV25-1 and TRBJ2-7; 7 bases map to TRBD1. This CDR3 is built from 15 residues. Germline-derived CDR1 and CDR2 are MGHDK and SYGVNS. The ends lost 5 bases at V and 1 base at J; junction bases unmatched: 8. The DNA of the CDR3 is TGTGCCAGCAGTCCAGCGACAGGGCAATCCTACGAGCAGTACTTC. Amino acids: CASSPATGQSYEQYF.

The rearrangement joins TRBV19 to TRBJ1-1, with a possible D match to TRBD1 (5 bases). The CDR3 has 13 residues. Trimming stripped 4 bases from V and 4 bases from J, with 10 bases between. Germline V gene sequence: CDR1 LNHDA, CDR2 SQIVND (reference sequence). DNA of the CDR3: TGTGCCAGTAGTACAGGGAAGGGCACTGAAGCTTTCTTT. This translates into CASSTGKGTEAFF.

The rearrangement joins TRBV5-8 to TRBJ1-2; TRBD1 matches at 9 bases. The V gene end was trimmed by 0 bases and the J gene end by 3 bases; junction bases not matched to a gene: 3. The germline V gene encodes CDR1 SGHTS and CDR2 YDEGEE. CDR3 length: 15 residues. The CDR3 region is CASSLERQGDYGYTF. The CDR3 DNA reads TGTGCCAGCAGCTTGGAGCGACAGGGGGACTATGGCTACACCTTC.

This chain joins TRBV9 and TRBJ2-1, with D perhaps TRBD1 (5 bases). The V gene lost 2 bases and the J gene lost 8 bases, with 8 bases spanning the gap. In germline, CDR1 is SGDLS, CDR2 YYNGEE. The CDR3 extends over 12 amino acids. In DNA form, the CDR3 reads TGTGCCAGCAGCGTTAGGACACATGAGCAGTTCTTC. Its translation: CASSVRTHEQFF.

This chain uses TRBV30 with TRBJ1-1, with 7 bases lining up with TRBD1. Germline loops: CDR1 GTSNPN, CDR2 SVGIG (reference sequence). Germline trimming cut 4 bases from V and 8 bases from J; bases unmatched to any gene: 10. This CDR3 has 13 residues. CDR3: CAWIRDRAPEAFF. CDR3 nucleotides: TGTGCCTGGATCCGGGACAGAGCCCCCGAAGCTTTCTTT.

The CDR3 spells CASSLEVAGTNEQFF. As DNA, the CDR3 is TGCGCCAGCAGCTTGGAGGTAGCGGGGACCAATGAGCAGTTCTTC. The chain has TRBV5-1 and TRBJ2-1; 8 nucleotides line up with TRBD2. Per the germline V gene, CDR1 is SGHRS and CDR2 is YFSETQ. The CDR3 spans 15 residues. J was trimmed by 6 bases and V by 0 bases; bases with no gene match: 5.

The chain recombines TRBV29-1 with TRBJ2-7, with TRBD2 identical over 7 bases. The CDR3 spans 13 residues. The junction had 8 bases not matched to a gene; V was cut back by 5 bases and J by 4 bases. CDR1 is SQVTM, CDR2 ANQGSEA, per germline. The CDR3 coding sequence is TGCAGCGTTCGTACCCTCGGGGGGTACGAGCAGTACTTC. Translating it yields CSVRTLGGYEQYF.

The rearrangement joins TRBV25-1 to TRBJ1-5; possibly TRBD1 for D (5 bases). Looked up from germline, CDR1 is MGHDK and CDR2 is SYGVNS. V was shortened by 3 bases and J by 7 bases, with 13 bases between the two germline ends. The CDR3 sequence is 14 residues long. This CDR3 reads CASSDGEGEQPQHF. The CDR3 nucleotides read TGTGCCAGCAGTGATGGGGAAGGGGAACAGCCCCAGCATTTT.

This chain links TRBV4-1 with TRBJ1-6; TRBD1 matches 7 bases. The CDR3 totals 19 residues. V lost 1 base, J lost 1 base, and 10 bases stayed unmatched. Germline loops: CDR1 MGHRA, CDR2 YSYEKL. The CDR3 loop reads CASSQAWTQGRSYNSPLHF. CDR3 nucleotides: TGCGCCAGCAGCCAAGCCTGGACACAGGGGAGATCCTATAATTCACCCCTCCACTTT.

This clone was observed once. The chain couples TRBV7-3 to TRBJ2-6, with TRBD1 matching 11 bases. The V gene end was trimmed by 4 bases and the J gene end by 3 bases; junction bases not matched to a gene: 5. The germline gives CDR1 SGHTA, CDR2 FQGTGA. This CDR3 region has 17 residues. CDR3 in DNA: TGTGCCAGCAGCTCCAAGGGACAGGGGGGTGGGGCCAACGTCCTGACTTTC. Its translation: CASSSKGQGGGANVLTF.